Shown below are 7 T cell receptor beta chains from a single sample sequenced in a study of neoadjuvant anti-PD-1 for oral cavity cancer. Produced via immunoSEQ multiplex PCR; TCRdb's table is partial and in-frame only. The sample has approximately 14,000 clones; roughly 74% are singletons. The sample in question was PBMCs, obtained before nivolumab (anti-PD-1) treatment. The receptors stem from a person aged 40 to 85 with oral cavity squamous cell carcinoma.

The chain joins TRBV11-3 to TRBJ2-7, with D maybe TRBD2 (6 bases). Deletions cut 3 bases from V and 7 bases from J, with 10 bases between. This CDR3 comprises 12 residues. Germline V gene lookup returns CDR1 SGHNT and CDR2 YENEEA. The CDR3 reads CASSFAGGEQYF. CDR3 DNA sequence: TGTGCCAGCAGCTTCGCCGGGGGAGAGCAGTACTTC.

J is TRBJ2-1 and V is TRBV4-2, with 9 bases that match TRBD2. V lost 0 bases to trimming and J lost 6 bases; unmatched junction nucleotides: 12. The CDR3 is 18 residues long. CDR1 is LGHNA, CDR2 YNFKEQ, per germline. The CDR3 spells CASSQDRAAGGRGNEQFF. The CDR3 region has the DNA TGTGCCAGCAGCCAAGATAGGGCCGCGGGAGGGCGGGGCAATGAGCAGTTCTTC.

V and J are TRBV5-1 and TRBJ1-1; 9 positions match TRBD1. V was clipped by 5 bases and J by 6 bases; unmatched bases: 2. Germline V gene sequence: CDR1 SGHRS, CDR2 YFSETQ. This CDR3 spans 12 amino acids. CDR3 sequence: CASSRQGAEAFF. CDR3 nucleotides: TGCGCCAGCAGTCGACAGGGGGCTGAAGCTTTCTTT.

V gene TRBV11-2 combines with J gene TRBJ2-3; D remains ambiguous. Germline V gene sequence: CDR1 SGHAT, CDR2 FQNNGV. This CDR3 region has 11 residues. The V end was cut by 5 bases, the J end by 2 bases, with 2 bases between. CDR3 nucleotide sequence: TGTGCCAGCAGCCACACAGATACGCAGTATTTT. This encodes CASSHTDTQYF. The complete variable domain, with remaining parts taken from reference TRBV11-2 and TRBJ2-3, reads EAGVAQSPRYKIIEKRQSVAFWCNPISGHATLYWYQQILGQGPKLLIQFQNNGVVDDSQLPKDRFSAERLKGVDSTLKIQPAKLEDSAVYLCASSHTDTQYFGPGTRLTVL.

This chain links TRBV7-3 with TRBJ2-3; maybe TRBD2 (5 bases). The germline V gene encodes CDR1 SGHTA and CDR2 FQGTGA. The ends were cut back, 3 bases at V and 4 bases at J, with 8 bases in the middle. The CDR3 length is 13 residues. CDR3 region: CASSFAGADTQYF. The DNA for the CDR3 is TGTGCCAGCAGCTTCGCGGGCGCAGATACGCAGTATTTT.

The chain employs TRBV6-5 and TRBJ2-7; 7 bases are a match to TRBD1. The V gene end was trimmed by 0 bases and the J gene end by 3 bases; junction bases not matched to a gene: 5. Germline values: CDR1 MNHEY, CDR2 SVGAGI. The CDR3 spans 15 residues. In DNA, the CDR3 is TGTGCCAGCAGTTACTCGTACAGGGGAATCTACGAGCAGTACTTC. It encodes CASSYSYRGIYEQYF.

The V call is TRBV29-1, the J call TRBJ1-2, with D uncertain. V was shortened by 4 bases and J by 6 bases, with 9 bases between the two germline ends. The CDR3 totals 11 residues. Germline loops: CDR1 SQVTM, CDR2 ANQGSEA. This CDR3 reads CSVGGSDGYTF. The CDR3 bases are TGCAGCGTTGGGGGAAGTGATGGCTACACCTTC.